The text below deals with one T cell receptor beta chain. Thyroid ultrasound, orbital computed tomography, clinical symptoms, and serum thyroxine and TRAb underpinned diagnoses. This sample was included in a study of T cells in Graves' hyperthyroidism and ophthalmopathy. Authors of the study amplified TCR beta CDR3 regions from RNA transcripts. With the HTBI primer set, the TCR CDR3 went through a first round of RT-PCR. TCRdb reprocessed the multiplex PCR reads via MiXCR and lists one record per CDR3 protein. The data contain hundreds of thousands of distinct CDR3 sequences, roughly 46% of them singletons. The sequence was obtained from a woman younger than 30 with Graves' hyperthyroidism. The material sequenced was peripheral blood or thyroid tissue (not recorded which).

CDR3 nucleotide sequence: TGTGCCAGCACCGACAGGGTCCCTAATGAAAAACTGTTTTTT. It is translated as CASTDRVPNEKLFF. The chain combines TRBV19 with TRBJ1-4, with 7 bases lining up with TRBD1. Germline trimming cut 9 bases from V and 3 bases from J; bases unmatched to any gene: 7. Germline values: CDR1 LNHDA, CDR2 SQIVND (reference sequence). This CDR3 is built from 14 residues.